This is a list of T cell receptor beta chains from one sample in a study of CD8 T cells in Susac syndrome. MiXCR was run by TCRdb on the immunoSEQ multiplex PCR reads, yielding one entry per CDR3 protein. The sample includes about 150,000 distinct CDR3 sequences, over 85% of them seen just once. The sequencing input was CD8+ T cells from PBMCs. The source is a human donor with multiple sclerosis. CDR3s include the opening cysteine and the closing phenylalanine or tryptophan. Fields, in order: D gene, clone size, V gene, J gene, CDR3 protein, CDR3 DNA. The D gene is left open where the match is weak. A clone size is listed for some rows: how often the clone was seen (once, few, many), or a class if it is expanded.

-	-	TRBV29-1	TRBJ2-3	CSVPLGTQYF	TGCAGCGTTCCCCTGGGGACGCAGTATTTT
-	-	TRBV7-9	TRBJ2-5	CASSLAGSRETQYF	TGTGCCAGCAGCTTAGCGGGATCTCGAGAGACCCAGTACTTC
-	-	TRBV9	TRBJ2-2	CASRLNTGELFF	TGTGCCAGCAGGCTGAACACCGGGGAGCTGTTTTTT
TRBD1	once	TRBV29-1	TRBJ1-1	CSAQGRTEAFF	TGCAGCGCACAGGGGAGGACTGAAGCTTTCTTT
-	-	TRBV28	TRBJ2-7	CASMVGRDEQYF	TGTGCCAGCATGGTCGGCAGGGACGAGCAGTACTTC
-	-	TRBV7-8	TRBJ1-2	CASSLAGGEGYTF	TGTGCCAGCAGCTTAGCCGGGGGCGAAGGCTACACCTTC
-	-	TRBV6-5	TRBJ2-5	CASSPTPGEETQYF	TGTGCCAGCAGCCCCACCCCCGGGGAAGAGACCCAGTACTTC
-	-	TRBV4-2	TRBJ2-7	CATAWRDEQYF	TGTGCCACCGCTTGGAGGGACGAGCAGTACTTC
-	-	TRBV5-1	TRBJ2-2	CASSLRPDHTGELFF	TGCGCCAGCAGCTTGCGGCCGGATCACACCGGGGAGCTGTTTTTT
TRBD1	-	TRBV30	TRBJ2-1	CAWEGALGNEQFF	TGTGCCTGGGAGGGGGCTCTTGGGAATGAGCAGTTCTTC
-	-	TRBV30	TRBJ2-1	CAWSVSDNEQFF	TGTGCCTGGAGTGTATCTGACAATGAGCAGTTCTTC
-	-	TRBV12-3/TRBV12-4	TRBJ1-1	CASGPNPTEAFF	TGTGCCAGCGGCCCTAACCCGACTGAAGCTTTCTTT
TRBD2	-	TRBV27	TRBJ2-1	CASSLSPGTSTNEQFF	TGTGCCAGCAGTTTAAGCCCCGGGACTAGCACCAATGAGCAGTTCTTC
TRBD2	-	TRBV25-1	TRBJ2-1	CASSDNWEGRDNEQFF	TGTGCCAGCAGTGATAATTGGGAGGGGAGGGACAATGAGCAGTTCTTC
-	-	TRBV29-1	TRBJ1-5	CSVGETRGNQPQHF	TGCAGCGTTGGGGAGACGAGGGGCAATCAGCCCCAGCATTTT
-	-	TRBV2	TRBJ2-7	CASTRRGKGYEQYF	TGTGCCAGCACTCGACGGGGGAAGGGCTACGAGCAGTACTTC
-	-	TRBV6-2/TRBV6-3	TRBJ1-2	CASSRTRQTVGYTF	TGTGCCAGCAGTCGAACCCGACAGACGGTCGGCTACACCTTC